This TCR beta chain was observed in a study of CD8+CD57+ T cells in acquired aplastic anemia. Study information: DNA per sorted CD4+ or CD8+ sample ranged roughly 0.19 to 27.4 ug, averaging about 3.4 ug.

Trimming stripped 0 bases from V and 12 bases from J, with 19 bases between. The CDR3 is 15 residues long. Germline CDR1 reads SGDLS; CDR2 reads YYNGEE. CD8+CD57+ cell expansion had been shown by flow cytometry in patients chosen for sequencing. Patients were treatment-naive when blood was sampled. The use of genomic DNA as template underpinned the TCR beta VDJ and CDR3 profiling. TCRdb passed the reads through MiXCR, listing each CDR3 protein once. The data show more than 250,000 distinct CDR3 sequences, 82% seen once. The chain links TRBV9 to TRBJ2-1, with D tentatively TRBD1 or TRBD2 (5 bases each). The sample was sorted CD4+, CD8+, or CD8+CD57+ T cells (not recorded which) from PBMCs. This clonotype was sampled from a human donor with aplastic anemia. CDR3 loop: CASSVGGRASNTQFF. The CDR3 bases are TGTGCCAGCAGCGTAGGGGGACGAGCCTCCAATACGCAGTTCTTC.